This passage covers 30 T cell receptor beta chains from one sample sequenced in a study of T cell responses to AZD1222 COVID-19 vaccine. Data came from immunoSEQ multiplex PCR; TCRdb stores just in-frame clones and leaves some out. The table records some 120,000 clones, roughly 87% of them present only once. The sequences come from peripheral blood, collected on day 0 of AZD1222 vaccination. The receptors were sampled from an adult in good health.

The CDR3 is CASSYSSGSVIYEQYF. DNA for the CDR3: TGTGCCAGCAGTTACTCTTCCGGGAGTGTTATCTACGAGCAGTACTTC. V gene TRBV6-5 combines with J gene TRBJ2-7, with a weak D call TRBD2 (6 bases). Deletions cut 0 bases from V and 3 bases from J, with 15 bases between. The CDR3 spans 16 residues. CDR1 and CDR2 (germline): MNHEY, SVGAGI.

CDR3 coding DNA: TGTGCCATCAAAGAGGGTGGGCGGCCAAACACTGAAGCTTTCTTT. Protein sequence: CAIKEGGRPNTEAFF. This chain links TRBV10-3 with TRBJ1-1; no definite D call. Deletions cut 7 bases from V and 2 bases from J, with 17 bases between. This CDR3 has 15 residues. CDR1 and CDR2 from the germline V gene are ENHRY and SYGVKD.

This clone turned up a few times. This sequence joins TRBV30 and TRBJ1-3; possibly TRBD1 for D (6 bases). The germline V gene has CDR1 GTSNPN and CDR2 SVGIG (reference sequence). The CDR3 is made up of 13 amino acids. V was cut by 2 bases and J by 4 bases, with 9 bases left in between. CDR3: CAWSTGAGNTIYF. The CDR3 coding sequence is TGTGCCTGGAGTACGGGGGCCGGAAACACCATATATTTT.

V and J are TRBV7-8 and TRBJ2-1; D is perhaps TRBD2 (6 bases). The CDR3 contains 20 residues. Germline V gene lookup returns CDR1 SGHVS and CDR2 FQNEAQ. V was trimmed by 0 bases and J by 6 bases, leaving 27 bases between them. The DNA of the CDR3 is TGTGCCAGCAGCTTAGCAGGTGGGTTTGTGCGGGACCGGAGCGGCAATGAGCAGTTCTTC. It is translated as CASSLAGGFVRDRSGNEQFF.

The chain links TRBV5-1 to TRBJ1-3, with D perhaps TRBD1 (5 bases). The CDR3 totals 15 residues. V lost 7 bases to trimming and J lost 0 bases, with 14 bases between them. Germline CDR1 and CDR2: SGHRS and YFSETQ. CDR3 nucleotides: TGCGCCAGCTCCAGCCTGGGGGTCTCTGGAAACACCATATATTTT. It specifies CASSSLGVSGNTIYF.

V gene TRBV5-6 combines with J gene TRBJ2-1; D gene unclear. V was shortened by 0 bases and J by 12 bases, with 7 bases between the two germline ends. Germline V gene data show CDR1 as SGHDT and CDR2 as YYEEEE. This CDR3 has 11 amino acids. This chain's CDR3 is CASSLGLGQFF. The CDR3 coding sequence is TGTGCCAGCAGCTTGGGATTGGGGCAGTTCTTC.

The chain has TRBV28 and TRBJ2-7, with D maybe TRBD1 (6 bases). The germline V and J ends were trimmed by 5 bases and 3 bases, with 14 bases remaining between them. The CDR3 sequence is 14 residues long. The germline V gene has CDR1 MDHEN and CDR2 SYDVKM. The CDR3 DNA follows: TGTGCCAGCAGTCCAAGGACAGTTTTCTACGAGCAGTACTTC. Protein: CASSPRTVFYEQYF. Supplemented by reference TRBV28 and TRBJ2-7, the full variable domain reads DVKVTQSSRYLVKRTGEKVFLECVQDMDHENMFWYRQDPGLGLRLIYFSYDVKMKEKGDIPEGYSVSREKKERFSLILESASTNQTSMYLCASSPRTVFYEQYFGPGTRLTVT.

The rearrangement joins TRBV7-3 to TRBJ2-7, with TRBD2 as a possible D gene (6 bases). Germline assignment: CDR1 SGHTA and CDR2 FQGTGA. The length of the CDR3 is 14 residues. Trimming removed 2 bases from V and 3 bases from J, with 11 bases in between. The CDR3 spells CASSLYPGLYEQYF. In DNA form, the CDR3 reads TGTGCCAGCAGCTTATACCCGGGACTCTACGAGCAGTACTTC.

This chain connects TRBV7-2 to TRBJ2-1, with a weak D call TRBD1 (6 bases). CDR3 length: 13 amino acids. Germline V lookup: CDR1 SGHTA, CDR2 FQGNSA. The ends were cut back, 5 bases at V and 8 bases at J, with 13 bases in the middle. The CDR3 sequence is CASSPDWGHEQFF. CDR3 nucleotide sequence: TGTGCCAGCAGCCCCGACTGGGGGCATGAGCAGTTCTTC.

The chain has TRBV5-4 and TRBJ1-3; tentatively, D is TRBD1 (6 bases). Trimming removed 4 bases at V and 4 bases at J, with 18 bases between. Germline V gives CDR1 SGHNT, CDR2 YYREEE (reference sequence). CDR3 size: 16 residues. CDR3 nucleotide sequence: TGTGCCAGCAGCCCGGGGGCGGCTCAAGCAGGAAACACCATATATTTT. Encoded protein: CASSPGAAQAGNTIYF.

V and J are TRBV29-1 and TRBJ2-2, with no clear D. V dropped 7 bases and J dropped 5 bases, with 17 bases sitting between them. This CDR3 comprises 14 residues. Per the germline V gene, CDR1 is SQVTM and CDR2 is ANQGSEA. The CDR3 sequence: CSGKRTGGTGELFF. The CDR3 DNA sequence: TGCAGCGGAAAAAGGACGGGCGGAACCGGGGAGCTGTTTTTT.

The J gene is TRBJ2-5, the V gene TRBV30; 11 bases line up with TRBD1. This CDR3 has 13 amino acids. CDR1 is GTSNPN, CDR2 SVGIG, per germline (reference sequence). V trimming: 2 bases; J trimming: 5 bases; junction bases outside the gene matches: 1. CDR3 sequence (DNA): TGTGCCTGGAGTAGGGACAGGGGGGAGACCCAGTACTTC. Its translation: CAWSRDRGETQYF.

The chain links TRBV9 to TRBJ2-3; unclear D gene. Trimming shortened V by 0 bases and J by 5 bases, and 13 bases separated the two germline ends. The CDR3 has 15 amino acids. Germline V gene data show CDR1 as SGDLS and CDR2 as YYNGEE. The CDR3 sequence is CASSVVPVPEDTQYF. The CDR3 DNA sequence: TGTGCCAGCAGCGTAGTTCCCGTGCCTGAAGATACGCAGTATTTT.

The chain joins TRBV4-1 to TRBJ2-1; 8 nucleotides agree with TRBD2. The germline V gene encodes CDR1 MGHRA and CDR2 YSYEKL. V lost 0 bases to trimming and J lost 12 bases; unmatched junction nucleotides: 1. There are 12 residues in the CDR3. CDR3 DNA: TGCGCCAGCAGCCAAGAGGCGGGAGGGCAGTTCTTC. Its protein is CASSQEAGGQFF.

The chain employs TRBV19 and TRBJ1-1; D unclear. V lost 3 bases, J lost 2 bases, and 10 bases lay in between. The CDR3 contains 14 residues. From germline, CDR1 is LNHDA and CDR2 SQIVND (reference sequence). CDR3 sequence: CASSISSANTEAFF. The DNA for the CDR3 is TGTGCCAGTAGTATTTCGTCAGCCAACACTGAAGCTTTCTTT. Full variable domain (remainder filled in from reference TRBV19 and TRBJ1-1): DGGITQSPKYLFRKEGQNVTLSCEQNLNHDAMYWYRQDPGQGLRLIYYSQIVNDFQKGDIAEGYSVSREKKESFPLTVTSAQKNPTAFYLCASSISSANTEAFFGQGTRLTVV.

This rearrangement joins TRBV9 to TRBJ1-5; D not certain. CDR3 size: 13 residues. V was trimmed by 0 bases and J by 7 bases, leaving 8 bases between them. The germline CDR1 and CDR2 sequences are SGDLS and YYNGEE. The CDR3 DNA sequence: TGTGCCAGCAGCGTAGACGAGGGCCAGCCCCAGCATTTT. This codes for CASSVDEGQPQHF.

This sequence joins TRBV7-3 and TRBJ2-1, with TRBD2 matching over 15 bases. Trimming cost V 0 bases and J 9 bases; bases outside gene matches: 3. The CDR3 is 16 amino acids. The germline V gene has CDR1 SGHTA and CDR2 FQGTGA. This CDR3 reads CASSLTGLAGGGEQFF. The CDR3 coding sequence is TGTGCCAGCAGCTTAACGGGACTAGCGGGGGGTGGTGAGCAGTTCTTC.

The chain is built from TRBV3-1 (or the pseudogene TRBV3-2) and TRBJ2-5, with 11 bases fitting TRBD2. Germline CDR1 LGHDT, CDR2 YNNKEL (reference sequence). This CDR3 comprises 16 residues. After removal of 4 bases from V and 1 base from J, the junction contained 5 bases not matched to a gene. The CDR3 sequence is CASSPMGLAVQETQYF. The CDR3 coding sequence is TGTGCCAGCAGCCCGATGGGACTAGCGGTCCAAGAGACCCAGTACTTC.

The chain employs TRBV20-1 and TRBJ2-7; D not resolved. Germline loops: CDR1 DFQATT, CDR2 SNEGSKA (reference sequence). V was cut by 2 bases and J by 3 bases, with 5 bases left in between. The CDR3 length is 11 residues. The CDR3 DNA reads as TGCAGTGCTAGATTTGGCTACGAGCAGTACTTC. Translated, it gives CSARFGYEQYF.

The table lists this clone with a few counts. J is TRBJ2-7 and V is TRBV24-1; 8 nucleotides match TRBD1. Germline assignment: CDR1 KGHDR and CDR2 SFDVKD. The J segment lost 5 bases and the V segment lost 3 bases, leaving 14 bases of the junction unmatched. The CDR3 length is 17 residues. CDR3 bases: TGTGCCACCAGTGATAATGGGCCCGGACAGGGTCTCCACGAGCAGTACTTC. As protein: CATSDNGPGQGLHEQYF.

The CDR3 nucleotides read TGTGCCAGCAGCTTGACCCGGGGTAGAAGCAATCAGCCCCAGCATTTT. Its protein is CASSLTRGRSNQPQHF. This chain joins TRBV7-2 and TRBJ1-5; no reliable D call. The germline V and J ends were trimmed by 3 bases and 1 base, with 13 bases remaining between them. Germline V CDR1 and CDR2: SGHTA, FQGNSA. There are 16 residues in the CDR3. Using reference TRBV7-2 and TRBJ1-5 for the parts outside the CDR3, the full variable domain is GAGVSQSPSNKVTEKGKDVELRCDPISGHTALYWYRQSLGQGLEFLIYFQGNSAPDKSGLPSDRFSAERTGGSVSTLTIQRTQQEDSAVYLCASSLTRGRSNQPQHFGDGTRLSIL.

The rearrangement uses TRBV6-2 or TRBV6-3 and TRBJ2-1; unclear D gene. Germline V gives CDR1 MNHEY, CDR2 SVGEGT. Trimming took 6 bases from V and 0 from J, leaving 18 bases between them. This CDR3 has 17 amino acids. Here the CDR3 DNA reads TGTGCCAGCAGCAAGGGCCCTGGTTCGAGCTCCTACAATGAGCAGTTCTTC. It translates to CASSKGPGSSSYNEQFF.

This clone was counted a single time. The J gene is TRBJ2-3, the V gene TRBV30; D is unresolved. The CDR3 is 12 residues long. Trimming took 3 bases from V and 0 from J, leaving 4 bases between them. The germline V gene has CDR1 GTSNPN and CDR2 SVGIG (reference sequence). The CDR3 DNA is TGTGCCTGGAGCTTCAGCACAGATACGCAGTATTTT. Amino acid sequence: CAWSFSTDTQYF.

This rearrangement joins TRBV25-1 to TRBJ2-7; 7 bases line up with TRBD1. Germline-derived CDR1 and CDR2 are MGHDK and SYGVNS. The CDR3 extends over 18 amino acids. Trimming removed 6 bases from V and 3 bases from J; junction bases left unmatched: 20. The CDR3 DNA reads TGTGCCAGCAGACCCCCTAAGGGCGCCGGGACAGAATACTACGAGCAGTACTTC. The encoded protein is CASRPPKGAGTEYYEQYF.

The CDR3 coding sequence is TGTGCCAGCAGTGACAGGGCTAGGCGCCAGCCCCAGCATTTT. Protein sequence: CASSDRARRQPQHF. The chain has TRBV2 and TRBJ1-5; perhaps TRBD1 as D (5 bases). Germline lookup yields CDR1 SNHLY and CDR2 FYNNEI. V dropped 3 bases and J dropped 7 bases, with 13 bases sitting between them. The length of the CDR3 is 14 residues.

CDR3 residues: CASSIGHYEQYF. The CDR3 DNA is TGTGCCAGCAGCATTGGCCACTACGAGCAGTACTTC. The chain combines TRBV12-3 or TRBV12-4 with TRBJ2-7; unclear D gene. This CDR3 region has 12 residues. V lost 6 bases and J lost 3, with 9 bases in between.

Written as DNA, the CDR3 is TGTGCCAGCAGCCTCACTAGCGGGGGGGCTGAAGATACGCAGTATTTT. Translating it yields CASSLTSGGAEDTQYF. The chain uses TRBV11-2 and TRBJ2-3; TRBD2 aligns across 13 bases. J lost 5 bases, V lost 5 bases, and 7 bases had no gene match. CDR3 size: 16 residues. In germline, CDR1 is SGHAT, CDR2 FQNNGV.

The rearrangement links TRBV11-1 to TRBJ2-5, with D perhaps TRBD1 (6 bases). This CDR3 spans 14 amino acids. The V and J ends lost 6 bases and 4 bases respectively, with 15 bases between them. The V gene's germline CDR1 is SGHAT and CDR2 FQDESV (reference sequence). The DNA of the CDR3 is TGTGCCAGCAGGAAAACAGGGTCGGGAGAGACCCAGTACTTC. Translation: CASRKTGSGETQYF. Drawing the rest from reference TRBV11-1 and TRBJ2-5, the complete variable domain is EAEVAQSPRYKITEKSQAVAFWCDPISGHATLYWYRQILGQGPELLVQFQDESVVDDSQLPKDRFSAERLKGVDSTLKIQPAELGDSAMYLCASRKTGSGETQYFGPGTRLLVL.

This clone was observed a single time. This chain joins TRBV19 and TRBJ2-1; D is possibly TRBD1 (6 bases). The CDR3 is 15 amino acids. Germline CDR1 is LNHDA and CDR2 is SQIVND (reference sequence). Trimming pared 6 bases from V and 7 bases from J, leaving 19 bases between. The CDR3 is CASSAQGKLGNEQFF. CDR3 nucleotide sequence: TGTGCCAGTAGCGCACAGGGAAAGTTGGGGAATGAGCAGTTCTTC.

CDR3: CASSLRGSGADTQYF. CDR3 sequence (DNA): TGTGCCAGCAGCTTGCGCGGGAGTGGGGCAGATACGCAGTATTTT. The rearrangement uses TRBV7-6 and TRBJ2-3; 7 bases match TRBD2. The CDR3 spans 15 residues. Per the germline V gene, CDR1 is SGHVS and CDR2 is FNYEAQ. V trimming: 3 bases; J trimming: 4 bases; junction bases outside the gene matches: 7.